Here is one T cell receptor (beta chain) with its context. The antigen remains unidentified. With 5 bases clipped from V and 0 bases from J, the junction kept 5 bases outside the gene matches. Germline V lookup: CDR1 MDHEN, CDR2 SYDVKM. The CDR3 consists of 15 residues. The sample originates from a study of cytomegalovirus exposure and HLA in healthy donors. Overall study findings and caveats: In a later analysis, V- and J-gene trimming of beta chains associated with a DCLRE1C missense variant, replicated independently.

The PCR ran on 60 Vbeta and 13 Jbeta primers. TCRdb keeps only in-frame clones here, not all; method: immunoSEQ multiplex PCR. The sample holds around 89,000 clones, roughly 80% seen once. Sequences were obtained from PBMCs. This sequence was found in a girl aged 2 to 10 in good health and CMV-seropositive. The chain combines TRBV28 with TRBJ2-7; 9 bases match TRBD2. The CDR3 region is CASSRGGGSSYEQYF. DNA for the CDR3: TGTGCCAGCAGTCGCGGGGGGGGAAGCTCCTACGAGCAGTACTTC.